These T cell receptor beta chains were read from a single sample in a study of T cells in Graves' hyperthyroidism and ophthalmopathy. Each CDR3 protein gets one entry after TCRdb re-called the multiplex PCR reads with MiXCR. The table shows under 800,000 distinct CDR3 sequences, with 14% occurring only once. Specimen: blood. Receptor source: a woman under 30 with Graves' hyperthyroidism. The CDR3 runs from the conserved cysteine through the conserved F or W. D genes are given only for firm matches. Some rows mark clone size as missing; the rest say once, few, many or name a class of expanded clone.

clone size	CDR3 length	V gene	D gene	J gene	CDR3 DNA	CDR3 protein
few	17	TRBV7-9	-	TRBJ2-5	TGTGCCAGCAGCTTTGGGTCGGCAGGGATGTACCAAGAGACCCAGTACTTC	CASSFGSAGMYQETQYF
-	17	TRBV5-1	TRBD1	TRBJ2-7	TGCGCCAGCAGCTTGGCTACTGGGCCGGGACAGCTAGCCGAGCAGTACTTC	CASSLATGPGQLAEQYF
few	20	TRBV9	-	TRBJ2-1	TGTGCCAGCAGCGTAGCTACGTGGGAGGGGGCTCGATCCGGGGCCAATGAGCAGTTCTTC	CASSVATWEGARSGANEQFF
many	12	TRBV20-1	-	TRBJ2-7	TGCAGTGTTGAGGGGTTAGACTACGAGCAGTACTTC	CSVEGLDYEQYF
-	16	TRBV5-1	TRBD1	TRBJ1-2	TGCGCCAGCAGCTTGGCCCCAGGGGGCACTAACTATGGCTACACCTTC	CASSLAPGGTNYGYTF
few	17	TRBV7-6	-	TRBJ2-1	TGTGCCAGCAGCTTAATTCCGGGACACCAAGCGCCTAATGAGCAGTTCTTC	CASSLIPGHQAPNEQFF
few	13	TRBV29-1	-	TRBJ2-1	TGCAGCGTTGAGGTTGACAGTTACAATGAGCAGTTCTTC	CSVEVDSYNEQFF
-	15	TRBV9	TRBD2	TRBJ2-3	TGTGCCAGCAGCAAAGGGGCGGGAGCCACAGATACGCAGTATTTT	CASSKGAGATDTQYF
-	13	TRBV6-9	-	TRBJ2-5	TGTGCCAGCAGTTACGAGTGGAGGGGAACCCAGTACTTC	CASSYEWRGTQYF
few	18	TRBV7-9	-	TRBJ2-1	TGTGCCAGCCCTAGGGGATCCGGAACCTACCACTCCTACAATGAGCAGTTCTTC	CASPRGSGTYHSYNEQFF
few	17	TRBV9	TRBD2	TRBJ2-6	TGTGCCAGCTCGACTAGCGGGCTGATCTCTGGGGCCAACGTCCTGACTTTC	CASSTSGLISGANVLTF